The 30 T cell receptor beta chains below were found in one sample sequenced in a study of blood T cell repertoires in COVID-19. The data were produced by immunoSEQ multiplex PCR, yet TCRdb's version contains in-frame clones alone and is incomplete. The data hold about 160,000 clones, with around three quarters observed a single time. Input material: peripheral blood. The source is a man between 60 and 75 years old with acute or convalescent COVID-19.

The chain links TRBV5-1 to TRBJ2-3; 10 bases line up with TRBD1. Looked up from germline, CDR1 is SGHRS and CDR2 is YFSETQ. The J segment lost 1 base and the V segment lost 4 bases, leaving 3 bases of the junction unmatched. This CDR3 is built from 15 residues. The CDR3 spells CASSLGTGGTDTQYF. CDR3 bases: TGCGCCAGCAGCCTAGGGACAGGGGGCACAGATACGCAGTATTTT. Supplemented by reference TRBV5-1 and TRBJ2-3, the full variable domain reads KAGVTQTPRYLIKTRGQQVTLSCSPISGHRSVSWYQQTPGQGLQFLFEYFSETQRNKGNFPGRFSGRQFSNSRSEMNVSTLELGDSALYLCASSLGTGGTDTQYFGPGTRLTVL.

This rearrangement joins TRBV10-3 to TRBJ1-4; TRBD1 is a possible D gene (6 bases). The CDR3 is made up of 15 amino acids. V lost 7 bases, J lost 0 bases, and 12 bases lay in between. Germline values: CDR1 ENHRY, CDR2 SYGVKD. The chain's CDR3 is CAIKLGHSTNEKLFF. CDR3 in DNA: TGTGCCATCAAATTGGGACACTCAACTAATGAAAAACTGTTTTTT.

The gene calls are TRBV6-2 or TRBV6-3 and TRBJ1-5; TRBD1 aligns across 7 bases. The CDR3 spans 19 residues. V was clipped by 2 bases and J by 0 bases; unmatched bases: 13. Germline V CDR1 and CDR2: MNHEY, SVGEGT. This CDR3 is CASSYLVGQGGYSNQPQHF. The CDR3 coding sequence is TGTGCCAGCAGTTACCTGGTAGGGCAGGGGGGATATAGCAATCAGCCCCAGCATTTT.

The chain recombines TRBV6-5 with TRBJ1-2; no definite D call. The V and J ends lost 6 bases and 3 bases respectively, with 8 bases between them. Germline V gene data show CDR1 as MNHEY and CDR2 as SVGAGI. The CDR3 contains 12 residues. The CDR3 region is CASSPQDYGYTF. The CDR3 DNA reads TGTGCCAGCAGCCCCCAGGACTATGGCTACACCTTC.

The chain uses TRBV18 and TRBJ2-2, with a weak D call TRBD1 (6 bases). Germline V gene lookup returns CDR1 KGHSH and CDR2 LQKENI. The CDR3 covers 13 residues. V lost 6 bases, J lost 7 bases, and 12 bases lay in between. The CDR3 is CASSSQGLGELFF. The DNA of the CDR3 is TGTGCCAGCTCGTCACAGGGTCTCGGGGAGCTGTTTTTT. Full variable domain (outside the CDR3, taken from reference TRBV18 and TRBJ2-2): NAGVMQNPRHLVRRRGQEARLRCSPMKGHSHVYWYRQLPEEGLKFMVYLQKENIIDESGMPKERFSAEFPKEGPSILRIQQVVRGDSAAYFCASSSQGLGELFFGEGSRLTVL.

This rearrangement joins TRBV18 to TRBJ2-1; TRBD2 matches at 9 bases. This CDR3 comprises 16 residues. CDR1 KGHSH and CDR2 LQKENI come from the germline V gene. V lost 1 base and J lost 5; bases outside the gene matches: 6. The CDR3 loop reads CASSPLQRGANNEQFF. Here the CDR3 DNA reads TGTGCCAGCTCACCACTCCAGCGGGGGGCGAACAATGAGCAGTTCTTC.

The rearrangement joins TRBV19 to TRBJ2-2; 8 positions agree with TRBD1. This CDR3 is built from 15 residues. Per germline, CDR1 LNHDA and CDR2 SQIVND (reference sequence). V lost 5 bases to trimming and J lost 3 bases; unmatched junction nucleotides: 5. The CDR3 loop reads CASSETGAYTGELFF. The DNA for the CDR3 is TGTGCCAGTAGTGAGACAGGGGCTTACACCGGGGAGCTGTTTTTT.

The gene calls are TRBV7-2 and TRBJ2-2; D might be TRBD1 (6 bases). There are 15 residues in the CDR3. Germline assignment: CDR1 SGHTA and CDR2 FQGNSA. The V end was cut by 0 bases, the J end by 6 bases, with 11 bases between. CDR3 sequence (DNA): TGTGCCAGCAGCTTAGCCAGGGGTAGATCCGGGGAGCTGTTTTTT. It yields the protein CASSLARGRSGELFF.

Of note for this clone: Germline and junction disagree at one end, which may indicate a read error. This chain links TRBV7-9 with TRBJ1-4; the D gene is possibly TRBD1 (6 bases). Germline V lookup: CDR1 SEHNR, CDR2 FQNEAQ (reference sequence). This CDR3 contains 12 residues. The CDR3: CASSLGAGAGSF. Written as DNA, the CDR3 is TGTGCCAGCAGCTTAGGAGCAGGGGCCGGTAGTTTT.

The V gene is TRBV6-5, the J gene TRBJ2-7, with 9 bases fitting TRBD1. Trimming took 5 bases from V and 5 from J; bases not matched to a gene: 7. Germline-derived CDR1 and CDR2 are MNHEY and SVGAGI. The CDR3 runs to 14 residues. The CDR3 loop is CASSTPDRGHEQYF. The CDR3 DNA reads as TGTGCCAGCAGTACACCGGACAGGGGCCACGAGCAGTACTTC.

This chain's CDR3 is CASSLAGGYYNEQFF. The CDR3 region has the DNA TGTGCCAGCAGCTTAGCGGGGGGTTACTACAATGAGCAGTTCTTC. The genes are TRBV7-9 and TRBJ2-1; D is perhaps TRBD2 (6 bases). The CDR3 covers 15 residues. Germline assignment: CDR1 SEHNR and CDR2 FQNEAQ (reference sequence). V lost 0 bases and J 3 bases, leaving 9 bases between the germline ends.

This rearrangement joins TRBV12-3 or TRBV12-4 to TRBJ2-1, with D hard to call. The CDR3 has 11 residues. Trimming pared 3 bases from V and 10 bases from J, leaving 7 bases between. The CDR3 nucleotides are TGTGCCAGCAGTTTCGATGGCGAGCAGTTCTTC. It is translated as CASSFDGEQFF.

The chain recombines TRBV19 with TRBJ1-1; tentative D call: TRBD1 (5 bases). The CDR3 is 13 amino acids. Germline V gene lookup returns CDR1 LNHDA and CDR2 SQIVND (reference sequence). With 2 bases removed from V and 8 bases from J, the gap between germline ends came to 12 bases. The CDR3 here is CASSITGEQEAFF. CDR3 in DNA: TGTGCCAGTAGTATAACGGGGGAGCAGGAAGCTTTCTTT.

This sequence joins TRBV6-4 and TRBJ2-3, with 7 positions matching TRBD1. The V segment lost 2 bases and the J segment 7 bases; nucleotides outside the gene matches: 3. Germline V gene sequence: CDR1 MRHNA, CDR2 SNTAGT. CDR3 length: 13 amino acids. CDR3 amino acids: CASSDNRGNTQYF. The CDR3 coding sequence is TGTGCCAGCAGTGACAACAGGGGAAATACGCAGTATTTT.

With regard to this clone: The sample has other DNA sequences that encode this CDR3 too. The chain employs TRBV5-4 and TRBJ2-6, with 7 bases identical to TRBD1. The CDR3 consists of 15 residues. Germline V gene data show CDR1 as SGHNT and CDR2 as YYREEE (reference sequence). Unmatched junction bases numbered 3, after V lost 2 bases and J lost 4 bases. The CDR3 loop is CASSLQGSGANVLTF. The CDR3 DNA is TGTGCCAGCAGCTTACAGGGGTCCGGGGCCAACGTCCTGACTTTC.

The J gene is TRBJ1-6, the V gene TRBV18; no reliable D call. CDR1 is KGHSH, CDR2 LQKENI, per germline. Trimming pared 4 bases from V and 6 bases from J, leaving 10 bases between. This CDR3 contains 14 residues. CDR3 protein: CASSQQNINSPLHF. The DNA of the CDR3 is TGTGCCAGCTCACAACAGAATATTAATTCACCCCTCCACTTT. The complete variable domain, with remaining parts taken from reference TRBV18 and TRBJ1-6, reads NAGVMQNPRHLVRRRGQEARLRCSPMKGHSHVYWYRQLPEEGLKFMVYLQKENIIDESGMPKERFSAEFPKEGPSILRIQQVVRGDSAAYFCASSQQNINSPLHFGNGTRLTVT.

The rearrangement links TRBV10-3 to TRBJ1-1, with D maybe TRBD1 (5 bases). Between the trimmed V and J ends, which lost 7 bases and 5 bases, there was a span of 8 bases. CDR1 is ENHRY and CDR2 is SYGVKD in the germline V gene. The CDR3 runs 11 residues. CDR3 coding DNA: TGTGCCATCACTAGGGGAACTGAAGCTTTCTTT. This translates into CAITRGTEAFF.

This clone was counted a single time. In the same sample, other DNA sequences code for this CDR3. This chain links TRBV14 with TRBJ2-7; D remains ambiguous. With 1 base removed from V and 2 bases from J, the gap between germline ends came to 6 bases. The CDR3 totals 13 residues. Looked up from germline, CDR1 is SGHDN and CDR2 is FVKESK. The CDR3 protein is CASSQGLAYEQYF. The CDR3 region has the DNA TGTGCCAGCAGCCAAGGGCTTGCCTACGAGCAGTACTTC.

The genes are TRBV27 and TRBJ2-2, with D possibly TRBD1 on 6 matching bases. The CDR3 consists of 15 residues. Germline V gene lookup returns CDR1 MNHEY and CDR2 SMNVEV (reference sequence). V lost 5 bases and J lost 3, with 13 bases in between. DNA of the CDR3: TGTGCCAGCAGTCCCAGACAGGTCCACACCGGGGAGCTGTTTTTT. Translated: CASSPRQVHTGELFF.

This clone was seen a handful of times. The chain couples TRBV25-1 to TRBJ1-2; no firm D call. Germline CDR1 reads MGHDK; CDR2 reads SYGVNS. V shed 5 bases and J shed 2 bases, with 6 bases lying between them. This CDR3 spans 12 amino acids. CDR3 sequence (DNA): TGTGCCAGCAGTTACGGGAACTATGGCTACACCTTC. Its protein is CASSYGNYGYTF.

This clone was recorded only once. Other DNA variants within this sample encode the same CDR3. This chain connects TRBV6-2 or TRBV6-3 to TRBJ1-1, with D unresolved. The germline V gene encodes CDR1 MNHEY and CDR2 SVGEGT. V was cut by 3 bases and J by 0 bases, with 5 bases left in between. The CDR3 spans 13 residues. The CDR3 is CASSYAVNTEAFF. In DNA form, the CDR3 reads TGTGCCAGCAGTTATGCGGTGAACACTGAAGCTTTCTTT.

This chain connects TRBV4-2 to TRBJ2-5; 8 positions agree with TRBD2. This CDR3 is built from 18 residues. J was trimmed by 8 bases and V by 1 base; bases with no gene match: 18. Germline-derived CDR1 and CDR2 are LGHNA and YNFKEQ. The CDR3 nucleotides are TGTGCCAGCAGCCAAGTAGGGAGCGGGGGACTCCTGCCAGATACCCAGTACTTC. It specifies CASSQVGSGGLLPDTQYF.

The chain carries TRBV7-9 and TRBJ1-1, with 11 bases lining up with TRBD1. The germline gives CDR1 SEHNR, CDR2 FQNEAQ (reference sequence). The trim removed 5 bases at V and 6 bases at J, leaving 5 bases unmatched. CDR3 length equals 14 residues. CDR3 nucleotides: TGTGCCAGCAGCCCAGGACAGGGGGCTTCTGAAGCTTTCTTT. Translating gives CASSPGQGASEAFF. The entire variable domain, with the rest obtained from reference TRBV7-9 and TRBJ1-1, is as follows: DTGVSQNPRHKITKRGQNVTFRCDPISEHNRLYWYRQTLGQGPEFLTYFQNEAQLEKSRLLSDRFSAERPKGSFSTLEIQRTEQGDSAMYLCASSPGQGASEAFFGQGTRLTVV.

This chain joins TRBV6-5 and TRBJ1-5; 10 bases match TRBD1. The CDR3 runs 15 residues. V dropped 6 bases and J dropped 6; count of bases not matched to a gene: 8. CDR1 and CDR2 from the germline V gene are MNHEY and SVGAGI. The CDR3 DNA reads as TGTGCCAGCAGAGCCGGGACAGGGGCGACTCAGCCCCAGCATTTT. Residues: CASRAGTGATQPQHF.

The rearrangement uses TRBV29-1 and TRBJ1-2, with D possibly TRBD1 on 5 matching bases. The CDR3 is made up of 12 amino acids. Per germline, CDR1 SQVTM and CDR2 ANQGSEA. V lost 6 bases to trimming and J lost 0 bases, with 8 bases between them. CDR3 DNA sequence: TGCAGCGTGGGGGGGGCTAACTATGGCTACACCTTC. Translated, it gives CSVGGANYGYTF. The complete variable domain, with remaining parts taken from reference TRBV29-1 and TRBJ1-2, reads SAVISQKPSRDICQRGTSLTIQCQVDSQVTMMFWYRQQPGQSLTLIATANQGSEATYESGFVIDKFPISRPNLTFSTLTVSNMSPEDSSIYLCSVGGANYGYTFGSGTRLTVV.

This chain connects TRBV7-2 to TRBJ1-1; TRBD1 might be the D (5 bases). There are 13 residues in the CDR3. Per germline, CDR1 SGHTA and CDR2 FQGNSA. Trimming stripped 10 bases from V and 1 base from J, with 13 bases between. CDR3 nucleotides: TGTGCCACCACAAACAGGCCGAACACTGAAGCTTTCTTT. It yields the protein CATTNRPNTEAFF.

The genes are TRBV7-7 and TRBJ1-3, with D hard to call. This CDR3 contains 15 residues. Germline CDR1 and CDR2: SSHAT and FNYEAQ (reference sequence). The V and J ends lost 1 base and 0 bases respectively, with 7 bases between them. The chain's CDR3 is CASSLDHSSGNTIYF. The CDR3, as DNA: TGTGCCAGCAGCTTAGATCACAGCTCTGGAAACACCATATATTTT. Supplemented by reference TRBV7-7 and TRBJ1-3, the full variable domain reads GAGVSQSPRYKVTKRGQDVTLRCDPISSHATLYWYQQALGQGPEFLTYFNYEAQPDKSGLPSDRFSAERPEGSISTLTIQRTEQRDSAMYRCASSLDHSSGNTIYFGEGSWLTVV.

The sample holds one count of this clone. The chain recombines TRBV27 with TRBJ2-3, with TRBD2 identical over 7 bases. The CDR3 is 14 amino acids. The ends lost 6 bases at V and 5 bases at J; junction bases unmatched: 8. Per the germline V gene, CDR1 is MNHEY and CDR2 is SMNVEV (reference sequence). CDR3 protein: CASRTGLVRDTQYF. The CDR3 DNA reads TGTGCCAGCAGAACAGGACTAGTTAGAGATACGCAGTATTTT.

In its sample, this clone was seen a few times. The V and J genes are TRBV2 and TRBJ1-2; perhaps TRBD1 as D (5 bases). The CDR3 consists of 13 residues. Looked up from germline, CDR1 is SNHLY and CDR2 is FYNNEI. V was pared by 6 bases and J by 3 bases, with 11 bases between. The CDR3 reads CASRDTGYYGYTF. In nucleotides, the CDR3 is TGTGCCAGCAGGGATACAGGATACTATGGCTACACCTTC.

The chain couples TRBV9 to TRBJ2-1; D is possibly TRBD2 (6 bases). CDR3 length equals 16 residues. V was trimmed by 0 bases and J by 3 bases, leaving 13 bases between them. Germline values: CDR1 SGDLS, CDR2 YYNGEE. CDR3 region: CASSVGGLNFYNEQFF. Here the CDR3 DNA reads TGTGCCAGCAGCGTAGGGGGACTGAACTTCTACAATGAGCAGTTCTTC.